The rows below give T cell receptor beta chains drawn from one sample of a study of shared clonotypes between healthy human individuals. Method: immunoSEQ multiplex PCR; TCRdb's copy keeps in-frame clones and lacks some. The sample lists hundreds of thousands of clones, 60% to 75% occurring once. The source material was memory CD4+ T cells sorted from blood. These receptors all stem from a woman aged 25 to 39 in good health. The CDR3 runs from the conserved cysteine through the conserved F or W. D genes are given only for firm matches. Some rows mark clone size as missing; the rest say once, few, many or name a class of expanded clone.

v_call	clone_size	cdr3_length	j_call	d_call	cdr3_nt	cdr3_aa
TRBV5-1	.	16	TRBJ1-1	.	TGCGCCAGCAGCTTGGAGACGTTAAGATCGAACACTGAAGCTTTCTTT	CASSLETLRSNTEAFF
TRBV2	few	15	TRBJ2-3	TRBD2	TGTGCCAGCAGCCGACTAGCGGCCCGCACAGATACGCAGTATTTT	CASSRLAARTDTQYF
TRBV2	.	15	TRBJ1-4	.	TGTGCCAGCAGTGCAGAACATGGAGTAGGTGAAAAACTGTTTTTT	CASSAEHGVGEKLFF
TRBV6-5	.	14	TRBJ2-5	.	TGTGCCAGCAGTTACACTTCTAAACAAGAGACCCAGTACTTC	CASSYTSKQETQYF
TRBV7-8	.	12	TRBJ2-5	.	TGTGCCAGCAGCTCACGACACGAGACCCAGTACTTC	CASSSRHETQYF
TRBV6-4	few	14	TRBJ1-1	.	TGTGCCAGCAGCAGGGACGGCCGGGACACTGAAGCTTTCTTT	CASSRDGRDTEAFF
TRBV11-3	.	15	TRBJ2-1	TRBD1	TGTGCCAGCGCCCTAGACAGGGGGCGATACAATGAGCAGTTCTTC	CASALDRGRYNEQFF
TRBV5-1	.	15	TRBJ2-5	TRBD2	TGCGCCAGCAGCCGAACGGGAGGCTATCAGGAGACCCAGTACTTC	CASSRTGGYQETQYF
TRBV6-5	few	15	TRBJ2-1	.	TGTGCCAGCAGAGTCAGGGGAGGGTTCTACAATGAGCAGTTCTTC	CASRVRGGFYNEQFF
TRBV5-4	.	16	TRBJ2-5	TRBD2	TGTGCCAGCAGCTTGGGACTAGCGGGATCTACGGAGACCCAGTACTTC	CASSLGLAGSTETQYF
TRBV28	few	14	TRBJ2-5	.	TGTGCCAGCCCCCTTTGGGGGGTCCAAGAGACCCAGTACTTC	CASPLWGVQETQYF
TRBV27	.	13	TRBJ2-2	.	TGTGCCAGCACGCGAGTGAACACCGGGGAGCTGTTTTTT	CASTRVNTGELFF
TRBV28	.	11	TRBJ2-7	.	TGTGCCAGCACTTCCCGGTACGAGCAGTACTTC	CASTSRYEQYF
TRBV20-1	.	10	TRBJ2-1	.	TGCAGTCCTCAATTCGGGGAGCAGTTCTTC	CSPQFGEQFF
TRBV20-1	few	11	TRBJ2-2	.	TGCAGTGCTAGCGGAACCGGGGAGCTGTTTTTT	CSASGTGELFF
TRBV5-1	.	16	TRBJ2-3	TRBD2	TGCGCCAGCAGCTTGGCTACTAGCGGGAGTGGAGATACGCAGTATTTT	CASSLATSGSGDTQYF
TRBV6-5	few	13	TRBJ2-5	.	TGTGCCAGCAGTCTCAGACAGGAAGAGACCCAGTACTTC	CASSLRQEETQYF
TRBV2	.	13	TRBJ2-3	.	TGTGCCAGCAGCGCCGAAAGTTCAGATACGCAGTATTTT	CASSAESSDTQYF
TRBV7-2	.	13	TRBJ2-1	TRBD1	TGTGCCAGCAGCAAATCAGGGGGCAATGAGCAGTTCTTC	CASSKSGGNEQFF
TRBV9	once	15	TRBJ2-1	TRBD2	TGTGCCAGCAGCCCCCGGGGGGACGGAAGCAATGAGCAGTTCTTC	CASSPRGDGSNEQFF
TRBV2	.	13	TRBJ1-1	.	TGTGCCAGCAGCATGACAGTGAACACTGAAGCTTTCTTT	CASSMTVNTEAFF
TRBV7-8	few	13	TRBJ1-2	.	TGTGCCAGCAGGAGGGGTTCTAACTATGGCTACACCTTC	CASRRGSNYGYTF
TRBV5-1	once	14	TRBJ1-2	.	TGCGCCAGCAGCTTATGGGACAAGAACTATGGCTACACCTTC	CASSLWDKNYGYTF
TRBV30	few	15	TRBJ1-3	.	TGTGCCTGGAGTGTACGATTAGGGACTGGAAACACCATATATTTT	CAWSVRLGTGNTIYF
TRBV10-2	.	14	TRBJ2-2	.	TGCGCCAGCAGTGAGTCGTCGGGGGTCGGGGAGCTGTTTTTT	CASSESSGVGELFF
TRBV19	.	15	TRBJ1-2	.	TGTGCCAGTAGTACCCCCCGGAAGTCTAACTATGGCTACACCTTC	CASSTPRKSNYGYTF
TRBV5-1	.	15	TRBJ2-7	TRBD2	TGCGCCAGCAGCTTGACTAGCGAGAGCGTCTACGAGCAGTACTTC	CASSLTSESVYEQYF
TRBV11-1	.	14	TRBJ2-3	.	TGTGCCAGCAGGCCCGGGACAAGCACAGATACGCAGTATTTT	CASRPGTSTDTQYF
TRBV5-8	few	14	TRBJ2-1	.	TGTGCCAGCAATAAGCGCGCAAGCGTCAATGAGCAGTTCTTC	CASNKRASVNEQFF
TRBV6-5	few	13	TRBJ2-3	.	TGTGCCAGCAGCCGGACAGGCACAGATACGCAGTATTTT	CASSRTGTDTQYF
TRBV7-6	few	19	TRBJ2-1	TRBD2	TGTGCCAGCAGCTTACAATCTCCCCCAGCGGGAGGGATCTACAATGAGCAGTTCTTC	CASSLQSPPAGGIYNEQFF
TRBV6-1	.	14	TRBJ1-1	.	TGTGCCAGCAACGGCGGGGCCTCGAACACTGAAGCTTTCTTT	CASNGGASNTEAFF
TRBV30	few	14	TRBJ1-2	.	TGTGCCTGGAGTAGTAAAGGGGCTAGCTATGGCTACACCTTC	CAWSSKGASYGYTF
TRBV6-6	.	13	TRBJ1-6	.	TGTGCCAGCAGTGTGGAGCGTGATTCACCCCTCCACTTT	CASSVERDSPLHF
TRBV30	.	15	TRBJ2-2	.	TGTGCCCAATCGACAGGTAGTATTGGTACCGGGGAGCTGTTTTTT	CAQSTGSIGTGELFF
TRBV11-2	.	13	TRBJ2-4	.	TGTGCCAGCAGCTCAACTGCTGGAAACATTCAGTACTTC	CASSSTAGNIQYF
TRBV7-2	.	13	TRBJ2-7	.	TGTGCCAGCAGCTCGGGGGTTGGACGAACCCAGTACTTC	CASSSGVGRTQYF
TRBV6-1	.	14	TRBJ2-3	.	TGTGCCAGCAGTGCGGACAGATTATCCGATACGCAGTATTTT	CASSADRLSDTQYF
TRBV30	.	14	TRBJ2-1	.	TGTGCCTGGAGTCAGGTACCCTCTTCTTATAAGTTCTTCTTC	CAWSQVPSSYKFFF
TRBV5-1	many	13	TRBJ2-7	TRBD2	TGCGCCAGCAGCTTATCGGGAGGATACGAGCAGTACTTC	CASSLSGGYEQYF
TRBV28	.	13	TRBJ2-5	TRBD2	TGTGCCAGCAATCTAGCGGGAGTAGAGACCCAGTACTTC	CASNLAGVETQYF
TRBV18	.	15	TRBJ2-7	TRBD1	TGTGCCAGCTCACGGGTCCGGACAGGGGCCTACGAGCAGTACTTC	CASSRVRTGAYEQYF
TRBV4-1	once	13	TRBJ2-3	.	TGCGCCAGCAGCCAATTCCTAGGTTTGACGCAGTATTTT	CASSQFLGLTQYF